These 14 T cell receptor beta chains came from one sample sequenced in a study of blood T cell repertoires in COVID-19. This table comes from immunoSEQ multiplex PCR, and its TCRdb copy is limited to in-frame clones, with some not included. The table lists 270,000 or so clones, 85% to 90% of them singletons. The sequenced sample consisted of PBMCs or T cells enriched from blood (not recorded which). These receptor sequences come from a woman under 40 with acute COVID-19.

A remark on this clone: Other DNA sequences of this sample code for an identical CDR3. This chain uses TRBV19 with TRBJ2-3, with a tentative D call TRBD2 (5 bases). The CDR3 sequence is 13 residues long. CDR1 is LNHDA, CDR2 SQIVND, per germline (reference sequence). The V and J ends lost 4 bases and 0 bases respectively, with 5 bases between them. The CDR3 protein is CASSSGSTDTQYF. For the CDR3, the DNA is TGTGCCAGTAGTAGCGGGAGCACAGATACGCAGTATTTT.

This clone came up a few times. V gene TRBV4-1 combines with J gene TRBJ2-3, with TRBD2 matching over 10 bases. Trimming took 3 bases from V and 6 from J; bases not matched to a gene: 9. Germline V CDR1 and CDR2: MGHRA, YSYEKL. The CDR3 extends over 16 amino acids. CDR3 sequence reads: CASSQGGMGLADTQYF. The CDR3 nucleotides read TGCGCCAGCAGCCAGGGGGGGATGGGACTAGCGGATACGCAGTATTTT.

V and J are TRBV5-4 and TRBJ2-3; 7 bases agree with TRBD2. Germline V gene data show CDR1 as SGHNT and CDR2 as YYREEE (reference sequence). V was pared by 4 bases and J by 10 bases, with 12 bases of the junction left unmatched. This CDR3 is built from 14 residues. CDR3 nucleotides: TGTGCCAGCAGCCTCGCAGCGGGATTGGAGGCGCAGTATTTT. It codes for CASSLAAGLEAQYF.

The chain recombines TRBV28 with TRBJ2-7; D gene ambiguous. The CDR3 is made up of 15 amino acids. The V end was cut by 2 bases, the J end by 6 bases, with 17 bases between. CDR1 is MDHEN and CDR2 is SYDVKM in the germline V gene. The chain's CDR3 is CASSLTAPLSREQYF. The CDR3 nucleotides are TGTGCCAGCAGTTTAACAGCCCCGCTCAGCCGCGAGCAGTACTTC. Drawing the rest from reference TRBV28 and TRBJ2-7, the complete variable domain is DVKVTQSSRYLVKRTGEKVFLECVQDMDHENMFWYRQDPGLGLRLIYFSYDVKMKEKGDIPEGYSVSREKKERFSLILESASTNQTSMYLCASSLTAPLSREQYFGPGTRLTVT.

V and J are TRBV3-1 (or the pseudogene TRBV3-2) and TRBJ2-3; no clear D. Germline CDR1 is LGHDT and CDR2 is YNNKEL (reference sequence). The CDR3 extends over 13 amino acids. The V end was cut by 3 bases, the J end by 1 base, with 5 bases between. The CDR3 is CASSHQGTDTQYF. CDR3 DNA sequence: TGTGCCAGCAGCCATCAGGGCACAGATACGCAGTATTTT.

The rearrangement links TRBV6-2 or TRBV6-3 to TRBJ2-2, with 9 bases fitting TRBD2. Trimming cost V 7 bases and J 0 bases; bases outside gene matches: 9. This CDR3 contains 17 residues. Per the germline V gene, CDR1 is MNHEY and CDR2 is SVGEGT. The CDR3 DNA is TGTGCCAGCACCCCCAGAAGCGGGAGGCCGAACACCGGGGAGCTGTTTTTT. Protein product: CASTPRSGRPNTGELFF.

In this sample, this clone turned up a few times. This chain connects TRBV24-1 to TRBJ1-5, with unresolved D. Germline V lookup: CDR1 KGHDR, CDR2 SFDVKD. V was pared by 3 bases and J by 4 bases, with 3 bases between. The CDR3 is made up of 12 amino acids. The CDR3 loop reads CATSDPNQPQHF. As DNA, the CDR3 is TGTGCCACCAGTGATCCAAATCAGCCCCAGCATTTT.

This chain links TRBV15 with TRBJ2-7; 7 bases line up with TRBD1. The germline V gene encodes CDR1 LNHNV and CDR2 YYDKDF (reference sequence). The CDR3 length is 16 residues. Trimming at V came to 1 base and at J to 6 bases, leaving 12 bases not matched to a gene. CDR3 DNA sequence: TGTGCCACCAGCAGAGGAAAACGCGAGGGGGCTGTCGAGCAGTACTTC. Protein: CATSRGKREGAVEQYF.

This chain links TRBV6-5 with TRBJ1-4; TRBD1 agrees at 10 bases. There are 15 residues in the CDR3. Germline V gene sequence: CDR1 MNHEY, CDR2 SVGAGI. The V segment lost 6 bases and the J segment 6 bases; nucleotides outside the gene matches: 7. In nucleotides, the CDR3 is TGTGCCAGCAGGCCTCCGACAGGGGGCTATGAAAAACTGTTTTTT. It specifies CASRPPTGGYEKLFF.

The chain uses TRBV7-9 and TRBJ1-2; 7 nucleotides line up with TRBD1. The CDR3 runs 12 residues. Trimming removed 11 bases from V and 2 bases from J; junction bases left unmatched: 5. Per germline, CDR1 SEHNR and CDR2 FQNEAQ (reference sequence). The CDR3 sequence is CAAPTGNYGYTF. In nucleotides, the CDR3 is TGTGCCGCCCCGACAGGGAACTATGGCTACACCTTC.

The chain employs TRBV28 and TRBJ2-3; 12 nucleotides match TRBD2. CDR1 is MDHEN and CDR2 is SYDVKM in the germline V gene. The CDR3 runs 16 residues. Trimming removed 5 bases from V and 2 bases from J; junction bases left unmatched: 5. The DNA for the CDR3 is TGTGCCAGCAGTCCCTGGACTAGCGGGAACACAGATACGCAGTATTTT. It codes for CASSPWTSGNTDTQYF. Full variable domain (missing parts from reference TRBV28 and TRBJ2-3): DVKVTQSSRYLVKRTGEKVFLECVQDMDHENMFWYRQDPGLGLRLIYFSYDVKMKEKGDIPEGYSVSREKKERFSLILESASTNQTSMYLCASSPWTSGNTDTQYFGPGTRLTVL.

Here the CDR3 reads CASSLGTAIREAFF. Written as DNA, the CDR3 is TGTGCCAGCAGCTTAGGGACAGCGATTAGAGAAGCTTTCTTT. The chain couples TRBV13 to TRBJ1-1; a possible D gene is TRBD1 (5 bases). Looked up from germline, CDR1 is PRHDT and CDR2 is FYEKMQ (reference sequence). Trimming left V 0 bases short and J 8 bases short, with 13 bases between. The CDR3 loop spans 14 amino acids.

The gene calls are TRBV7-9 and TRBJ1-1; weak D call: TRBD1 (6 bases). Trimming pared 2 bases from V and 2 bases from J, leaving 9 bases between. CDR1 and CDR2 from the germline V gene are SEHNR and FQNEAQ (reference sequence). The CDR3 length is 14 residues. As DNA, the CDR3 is TGTGCCAGCAGCTTACAGGGGTTAAACACTGAAGCTTTCTTT. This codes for CASSLQGLNTEAFF.

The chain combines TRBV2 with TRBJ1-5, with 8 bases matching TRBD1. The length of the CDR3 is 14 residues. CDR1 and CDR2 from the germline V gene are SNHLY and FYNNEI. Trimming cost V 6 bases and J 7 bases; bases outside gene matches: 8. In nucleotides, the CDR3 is TGTGCCAGCAGCGAGGGACAGGACGCCCAGCCCCAGCATTTT. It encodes CASSEGQDAQPQHF.